These 2 T cell receptor beta chains came from one sample sequenced in a study of blood T cell repertoires in COVID-19. Repertoires were generated with immunoSEQ multiplex PCR, while TCRdb's copy carries only in-frame clones and drops some. The data show 250,000 to 300,000 clones, 85% to 90% seen once. Sequenced sample: peripheral blood. These receptors were obtained from a woman aged 25 to 39 with COVID-19, enrolled during active disease.

The chain carries TRBV2 and TRBJ1-2; D is uncertain. Germline values: CDR1 SNHLY, CDR2 FYNNEI. The CDR3 is 14 amino acids. Trimming removed 3 bases at V and 3 bases at J, with 11 bases between. The CDR3 here is CASSDEWSDYGYTF. For the CDR3, the DNA is TGTGCCAGCAGTGATGAGTGGAGCGACTATGGCTACACCTTC.

There are a few counts of this clone. The genes are TRBV27 and TRBJ2-3; D is possibly TRBD2 (5 bases). V was shortened by 2 bases and J by 2 bases, with 8 bases between the two germline ends. The CDR3 covers 14 residues. The germline gives CDR1 MNHEY, CDR2 SMNVEV (reference sequence). The CDR3 region is CASSLGGFTDTQYF. The CDR3 DNA sequence: TGTGCCAGCAGTTTAGGAGGCTTCACAGATACGCAGTATTTT.